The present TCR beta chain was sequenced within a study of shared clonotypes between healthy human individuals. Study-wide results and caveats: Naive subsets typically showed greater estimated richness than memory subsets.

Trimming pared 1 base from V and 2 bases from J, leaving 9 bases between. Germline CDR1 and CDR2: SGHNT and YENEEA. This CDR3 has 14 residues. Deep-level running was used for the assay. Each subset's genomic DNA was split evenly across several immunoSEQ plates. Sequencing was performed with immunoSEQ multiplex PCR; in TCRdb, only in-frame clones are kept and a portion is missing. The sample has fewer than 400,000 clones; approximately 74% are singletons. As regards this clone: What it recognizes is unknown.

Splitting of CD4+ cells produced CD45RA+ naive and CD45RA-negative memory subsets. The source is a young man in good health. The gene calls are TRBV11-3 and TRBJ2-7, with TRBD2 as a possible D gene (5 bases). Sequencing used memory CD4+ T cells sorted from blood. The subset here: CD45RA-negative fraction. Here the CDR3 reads CASSLASSTYEQYF. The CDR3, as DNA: TGTGCCAGCAGCTTAGCCTCTAGCACCTACGAGCAGTACTTC.